One and the same sample provided the 30 T cell receptor beta chains below, sequenced in a study of shared clonotypes between healthy human individuals. The assay was immunoSEQ multiplex PCR, and TCRdb's table has in-frame clones only and misses some. The table shows around 2,000,000 clones, with approximately 95% occurring only once. Naive CD8 isolation took CD45RO-negative cells positively selected for CCR7 and excluded terminally differentiated effector memory CD45RA+ cells. The sample consisted of naive CD8+ T cells sorted from blood. Every receptor here comes from a man aged 18-30 years in good health.

The chain couples TRBV29-1 to TRBJ2-7, with 9 bases matching TRBD1. V shed 5 bases and J 2 bases; nucleotides not matched to a gene: 10. Germline loops: CDR1 SQVTM, CDR2 ANQGSEA. This CDR3 spans 15 amino acids. The CDR3 is CSVQQGQGGAYEQYF. CDR3 sequence (DNA): TGCAGCGTTCAGCAGGGACAGGGAGGGGCCTACGAGCAGTACTTC.

This clone was counted a single time. The chain recombines TRBV30 with TRBJ2-4; the D call may be TRBD1 or TRBD2 (5 bases each). Germline assignment: CDR1 GTSNPN and CDR2 SVGIG (reference sequence). CDR3 length equals 13 residues. With 3 bases removed from V and 8 bases from J, the gap between germline ends came to 14 bases. CDR3 sequence (DNA): TGTGCCTGGAGCGCCGACGGGGCGGACATTCAGTACTTC. Its translation: CAWSADGADIQYF.

The rearrangement links TRBV6-5 to TRBJ2-3; D possibly corresponds to TRBD2 (6 bases). Trimming cost V 4 bases and J 2 bases, with 10 bases left between them. This CDR3 has 14 amino acids. Germline V gene data show CDR1 as MNHEY and CDR2 as SVGAGI. CDR3 sequence reads: CASSSGGLTDTQYF. CDR3 coding DNA: TGTGCCAGCAGTTCCGGAGGGCTCACAGATACGCAGTATTTT.

The rearrangement links TRBV6-5 to TRBJ2-7; tentatively, D is TRBD1 or TRBD2 (5 bases each). The germline V gene has CDR1 MNHEY and CDR2 SVGAGI. V lost 6 bases and J lost 2, with 11 bases in between. The length of the CDR3 is 13 residues. Here the CDR3 DNA reads TGTGCCAGCAGCTGGGACGGAGCCTACGAGCAGTACTTC. Residues: CASSWDGAYEQYF.

This clone was seen a single time. The chain employs TRBV11-1 and TRBJ2-7; possible D gene TRBD2, 6 bases. The CDR3 is 13 amino acids. The ends were cut back, 5 bases at V and 4 bases at J, with 12 bases in the middle. Germline V gives CDR1 SGHAT, CDR2 FQDESV (reference sequence). The CDR3 region has the DNA TGTGCCAGCAGCCCCCCAGGGAGGTACGAGCAGTACTTC. Residues: CASSPPGRYEQYF.

About this clone itself: The sample carries other DNA sequences with the same CDR3. The V gene is TRBV29-1, the J gene TRBJ2-7; 7 nucleotides line up with TRBD1. Per the germline V gene, CDR1 is SQVTM and CDR2 is ANQGSEA. V trimming: 4 bases; J trimming: 1 base; junction bases outside the gene matches: 4. This CDR3 contains 13 residues. The CDR3 DNA sequence: TGCAGCGTTGTAGGACAGGATTCCTACGAGCAGTACTTC. This encodes CSVVGQDSYEQYF.

The CDR3 reads CATSRGPPGSGEQFF. The CDR3 nucleotides are TGTGCCACCAGCAGAGGCCCACCGGGGAGCGGTGAGCAGTTCTTC. This chain joins TRBV15 and TRBJ2-1, with TRBD2 as a possible D gene (5 bases). With 1 base removed from V and 9 bases from J, the gap between germline ends came to 16 bases. Germline V CDR1 and CDR2: LNHNV, YYDKDF (reference sequence). The CDR3 runs to 15 residues.

The chain combines TRBV15 with TRBJ2-7; TRBD2 matches 8 bases. The V segment lost 3 bases and the J segment 4 bases; nucleotides outside the gene matches: 5. CDR3 length equals 14 residues. Germline V gene data show CDR1 as LNHNV and CDR2 as YYDKDF (reference sequence). Here the CDR3 reads CATSSRGLEYEQYF. The CDR3 DNA follows: TGTGCCACCAGCAGCCGGGGACTAGAATACGAGCAGTACTTC.

V usage is TRBV5-1 and J usage is TRBJ2-5; 8 nucleotides agree with TRBD1. This CDR3 spans 18 amino acids. Germline V CDR1 and CDR2: SGHRS, YFSETQ. The J segment lost 3 bases and the V segment lost 7 bases, leaving 20 bases of the junction unmatched. This CDR3 is CASGDTGGLGTAKETQYF. For the CDR3, the DNA is TGCGCCAGCGGAGATACAGGGGGGCTCGGAACCGCAAAAGAGACCCAGTACTTC.

The genes are TRBV19 and TRBJ1-6; D remains ambiguous. The CDR3 covers 16 residues. The V gene lost 3 bases and the J gene lost 4 bases, with 13 bases spanning the gap. The germline gives CDR1 LNHDA, CDR2 SQIVND (reference sequence). The CDR3 sequence is CASSIITETYNSPLHF. Written as DNA, the CDR3 is TGTGCCAGTAGTATTATCACGGAGACATATAATTCACCCCTCCACTTT.

The chain joins TRBV30 to TRBJ1-5, with 9 bases aligning to TRBD1. This CDR3 spans 13 amino acids. The ends lost 5 bases at V and 8 bases at J; junction bases unmatched: 7. CDR1 GTSNPN and CDR2 SVGIG come from the germline V gene (reference sequence). The DNA of the CDR3 is TGTGCCTGGTCGACAGGGGGGGGAGAGCCCCAGCATTTT. Translation: CAWSTGGGEPQHF.

V usage is TRBV27 and J usage is TRBJ2-5; D may match TRBD1 or TRBD2 (5 bases each). Germline V gene data show CDR1 as MNHEY and CDR2 as SMNVEV (reference sequence). This CDR3 is built from 16 residues. V shed 1 base and J shed 2 bases, with 14 bases lying between them. CDR3 residues: CASSLYSGQTQETQYF. In nucleotides, the CDR3 is TGTGCCAGCAGTTTATACTCGGGGCAAACACAAGAGACCCAGTACTTC.

This sequence joins TRBV27 and TRBJ2-7; 7 bases are a match to TRBD2. CDR1 and CDR2 (germline): MNHEY, SMNVEV (reference sequence). J gave up 5 bases and V 1 base, and 11 bases lay outside the gene matches. The CDR3 sequence is 16 residues long. CDR3 in DNA: TGTGCCAGCAGTTTATTGGGGTCGGGCGGGAGTGACGAGCAGTACTTC. Encoded protein: CASSLLGSGGSDEQYF.

The V gene is TRBV6-5, the J gene TRBJ1-3; D remains ambiguous. Germline V CDR1 and CDR2: MNHEY, SVGAGI. The CDR3 covers 14 residues. V lost 8 bases and J lost 0, with 11 bases in between. The CDR3 spells CASSRGPSGNTIYF. The CDR3 DNA reads as TGTGCCAGCTCTCGGGGTCCCTCTGGAAACACCATATATTTT.

The V gene is TRBV28, the J gene TRBJ1-2, with D unclear. CDR1 and CDR2 from the germline V gene are MDHEN and SYDVKM. The CDR3 runs to 13 residues. With 3 bases removed from V and 8 bases from J, the gap between germline ends came to 13 bases. CDR3 protein: CASSFMRNPGYTF. CDR3 coding DNA: TGTGCCAGCAGTTTCATGAGGAATCCCGGCTACACCTTC.

The V gene is TRBV4-3, the J gene TRBJ2-2, with D uncertain. Germline V gene lookup returns CDR1 LGHNA and CDR2 YSLEER. This CDR3 is built from 15 residues. Trimming shortened V by 0 bases and J by 6 bases, and 11 bases separated the two germline ends. The DNA for the CDR3 is TGCGCCAGCAGCCAAGATCTAAGACGGTCCGGGGAGCTGTTTTTT. The encoded protein is CASSQDLRRSGELFF.

J is TRBJ2-7 and V is TRBV19; 8 positions agree with TRBD1. The CDR3 extends over 14 amino acids. The V and J ends lost 5 bases and 3 bases, in that order; junction bases with no gene match: 6. Germline loops: CDR1 LNHDA, CDR2 SQIVND (reference sequence). This CDR3 reads CASSWAGGYYEQYF. In DNA, the CDR3 is TGTGCCAGTAGTTGGGCAGGGGGCTACTACGAGCAGTACTTC.

CDR3 in amino acids: CASSLRQERVTDTQYF. The CDR3 DNA sequence: TGTGCCAGCAGCTTGAGACAGGAAAGGGTCACAGATACGCAGTATTTT. This rearrangement joins TRBV5-6 to TRBJ2-3, with D possibly matching TRBD1 (6 bases). CDR3 size: 16 residues. V lost 1 base, J lost 2 bases, and 14 bases lay in between. Germline CDR1 SGHDT, CDR2 YYEEEE.

The V and J genes are TRBV25-1 and TRBJ2-7, with D maybe TRBD1 (6 bases). V shed 2 bases and J shed 4 bases, with 15 bases lying between them. The CDR3 is made up of 15 amino acids. The V gene's germline CDR1 is MGHDK and CDR2 SYGVNS. The CDR3 bases are TGTGCCAGCAGTGAAGCGGACCAGGGGAATTACGAGCAGTACTTC. It yields the protein CASSEADQGNYEQYF.

This chain connects TRBV7-2 to TRBJ1-2; 9 bases are a match to TRBD1. Germline trimming cut 4 bases from V and 6 bases from J; bases unmatched to any gene: 6. CDR3 size: 14 residues. Looked up from germline, CDR1 is SGHTA and CDR2 is FQGNSA. The CDR3 sequence: CASSSRQGVDGYTF. CDR3 bases: TGTGCCAGCAGCTCAAGACAGGGGGTGGATGGCTACACCTTC.

For this clone: Other DNA sequences in this specimen translate into the identical CDR3. CDR3 loop: CASSPRLGSNQPQHF. The CDR3 DNA follows: TGTGCCAGCAGTCCTCGCCTTGGGAGCAATCAGCCCCAGCATTTT. The V gene is TRBV28, the J gene TRBJ1-5; D ambiguous. Germline V gives CDR1 MDHEN, CDR2 SYDVKM. Trimming left V 5 bases short and J 1 base short, with 12 bases between. CDR3 length equals 15 residues.

As for this clone: The sample has other DNA sequences that encode this CDR3 too. V is TRBV6-5 and J is TRBJ2-7; perhaps D is TRBD1 or TRBD2 (5 bases each). V lost 2 bases and J 3 bases, leaving 8 bases between the germline ends. Germline-derived CDR1 and CDR2 are MNHEY and SVGAGI. The length of the CDR3 is 13 residues. The CDR3 protein is CASSYRGGYEQYF. CDR3 sequence (DNA): TGTGCCAGCAGTTACCGGGGCGGCTACGAGCAGTACTTC.

This clone was seen a single time. The rearrangement links TRBV29-1 to TRBJ2-1, with 9 bases fitting TRBD2. Germline-derived CDR1 and CDR2 are SQVTM and ANQGSEA. The CDR3 runs to 14 residues. J gave up 4 bases and V 8 bases, and 9 bases lay outside the gene matches. The CDR3 nucleotides are TGCAGCACTATAGCGGGAGACCGGTACAATGAGCAGTTCTTC. It specifies CSTIAGDRYNEQFF.

The J gene is TRBJ2-7, the V gene TRBV7-6; 9 positions match TRBD1. The CDR3 extends over 18 amino acids. Germline V gives CDR1 SGHVS, CDR2 FNYEAQ. Trimming removed 1 base from V and 3 bases from J; junction bases left unmatched: 13. Here the CDR3 reads CASSLVDPTGQGLYEQYF. The CDR3 DNA reads as TGTGCCAGCAGCTTAGTGGACCCTACGGGACAGGGACTCTACGAGCAGTACTTC.

A note on this clone: Lacking the conserved final phenylalanine or tryptophan, this CDR3 likely reflects a read error. It is unclear where the CDR3 begins or ends on the DNA, so no DNA is shown, and the CDR3 is as TCRdb lists it. This rearrangement joins TRBV7-9 to TRBJ2-7; the DNA was not compared with TRBD1, the D call given in the table. With termini counted, the CDR3 has 12 amino acids. Germline V gives CDR1 SEHNR, CDR2 FQNEAQ (reference sequence). CDR3 sequence: CASSLYSDPYTI.

The CDR3 sequence is CAISDDQTGSKYEQYF. CDR3 DNA sequence: TGTGCCATCAGCGATGATCAGACAGGGAGTAAGTACGAGCAGTACTTC. The chain employs TRBV10-3 and TRBJ2-7; 7 nucleotides agree with TRBD1. The CDR3 extends over 16 amino acids. V was pared by 6 bases and J by 4 bases, with 15 bases of the junction left unmatched. CDR1 is ENHRY, CDR2 SYGVKD, per germline.

The chain employs TRBV2 and TRBJ1-4; the D gene is possibly TRBD1 (5 bases). This CDR3 is built from 18 residues. The V and J ends lost 0 bases and 4 bases respectively, with 18 bases between them. CDR1 is SNHLY and CDR2 is FYNNEI in the germline V gene. The CDR3 is CASSEAWGLGILNEKLFF. CDR3 bases: TGTGCCAGCAGTGAAGCGTGGGGCTTAGGCATACTTAATGAAAAACTGTTTTTT.

The rearrangement uses TRBV6-1 and TRBJ1-4; TRBD1 matches 9 bases. The CDR3 spans 18 residues. Germline V gene data show CDR1 as MNHNS and CDR2 as SASEGT. J was trimmed by 7 bases and V by 3 bases; bases with no gene match: 15. The CDR3 nucleotides read TGTGCCAGCAGTGAGGCGGTCCCGGGACAGGGCTCCGGTGAAAAACTGTTTTTT. Amino acids: CASSEAVPGQGSGEKLFF.

The chain couples TRBV6-1 to TRBJ2-7; TRBD1 aligns across 9 bases. Germline loops: CDR1 MNHNS, CDR2 SASEGT. After removal of 6 bases from V and 6 bases from J, the junction contained 12 bases not matched to a gene. The CDR3 consists of 15 residues. The CDR3 loop reads CASSSGQGGVPEQYF. CDR3 coding DNA: TGTGCCAGCAGCTCGGGACAGGGTGGGGTTCCCGAGCAGTACTTC.

In the case of this clone: At the DNA level, this CDR3 is encoded by other sequences in the same sample as well. The chain is built from TRBV6-5 and TRBJ2-7; D is unclear. CDR1 MNHEY and CDR2 SVGAGI come from the germline V gene. The length of the CDR3 is 13 residues. Trimming stripped 0 bases from V and 4 bases from J, with 7 bases between. In nucleotides, the CDR3 is TGTGCCAGCAGTTACTCGATGGGGTACGAGCAGTACTTC. This encodes CASSYSMGYEQYF.